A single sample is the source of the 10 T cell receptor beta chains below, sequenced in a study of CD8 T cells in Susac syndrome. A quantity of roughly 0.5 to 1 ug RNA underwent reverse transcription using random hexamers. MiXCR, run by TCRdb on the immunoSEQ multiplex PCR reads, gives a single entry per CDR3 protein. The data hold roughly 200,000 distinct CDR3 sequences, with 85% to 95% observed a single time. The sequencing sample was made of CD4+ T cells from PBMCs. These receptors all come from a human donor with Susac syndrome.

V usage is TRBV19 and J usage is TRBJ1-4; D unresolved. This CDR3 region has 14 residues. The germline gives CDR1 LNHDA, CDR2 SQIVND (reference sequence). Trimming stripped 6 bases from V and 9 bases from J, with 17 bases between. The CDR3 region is CASRAGGGDQKLFF. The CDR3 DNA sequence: TGTGCCAGTAGGGCTGGAGGAGGAGATCAAAAACTGTTTTTT.

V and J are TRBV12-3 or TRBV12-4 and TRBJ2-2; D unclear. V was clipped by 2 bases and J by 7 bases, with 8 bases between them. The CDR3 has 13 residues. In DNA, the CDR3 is TGTGCCAGCAGTTTATCCCAGGACGGGGAGCTGTTTTTT. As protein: CASSLSQDGELFF.

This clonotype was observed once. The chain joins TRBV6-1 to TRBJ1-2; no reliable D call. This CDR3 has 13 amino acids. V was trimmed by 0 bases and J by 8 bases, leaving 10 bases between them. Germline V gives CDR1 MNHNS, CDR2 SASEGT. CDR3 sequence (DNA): TGTGCCAGCAGTGAAGCGCTTCTCAGGGGCTACACCTTC. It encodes CASSEALLRGYTF.

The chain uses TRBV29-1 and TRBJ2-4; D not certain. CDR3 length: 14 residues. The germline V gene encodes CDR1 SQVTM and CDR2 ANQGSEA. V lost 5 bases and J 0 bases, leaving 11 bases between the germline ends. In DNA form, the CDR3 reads TGCAGCGTTAAAGGTCATCTAGCCAAAAACATTCAGTACTTC. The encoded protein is CSVKGHLAKNIQYF. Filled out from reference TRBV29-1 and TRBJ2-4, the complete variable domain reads SAVISQKPSRDICQRGTSLTIQCQVDSQVTMMFWYRQQPGQSLTLIATANQGSEATYESGFVIDKFPISRPNLTFSTLTVSNMSPEDSSIYLCSVKGHLAKNIQYFGAGTRLSVL.

CDR3 bases: TGTGCCAGCGCCGGGGGCAGGAATCAGCCCCAGCATTTT. Its protein product is CASAGGRNQPQHF. This rearrangement joins TRBV7-8 to TRBJ1-5; tentatively, D is TRBD1 (6 bases). The V gene's germline CDR1 is SGHVS and CDR2 FQNEAQ. The CDR3 extends over 13 amino acids. V lost 8 bases and J lost 4, with 12 bases in between.

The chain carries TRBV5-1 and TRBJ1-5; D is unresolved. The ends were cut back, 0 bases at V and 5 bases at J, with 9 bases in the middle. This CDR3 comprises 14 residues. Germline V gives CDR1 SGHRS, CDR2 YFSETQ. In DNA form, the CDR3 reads TGCGCCAGCAGCTTGGCCCTCGGACATCAGCCCCAGCATTTT. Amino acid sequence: CASSLALGHQPQHF.

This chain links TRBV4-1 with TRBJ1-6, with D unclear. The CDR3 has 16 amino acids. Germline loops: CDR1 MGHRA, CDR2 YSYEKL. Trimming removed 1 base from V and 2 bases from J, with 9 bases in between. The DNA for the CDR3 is TGCGCCAGCAGCCAAGTAACGGGAGCCTATAATTCACCCCTCCACTTT. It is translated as CASSQVTGAYNSPLHF.

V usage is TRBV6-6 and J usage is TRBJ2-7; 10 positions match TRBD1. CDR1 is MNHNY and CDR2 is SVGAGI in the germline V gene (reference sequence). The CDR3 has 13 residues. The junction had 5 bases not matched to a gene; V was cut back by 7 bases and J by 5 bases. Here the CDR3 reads CASTGQGFHEQYF. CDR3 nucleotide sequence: TGTGCCAGCACGGGACAGGGGTTCCACGAGCAGTACTTC.

The CDR3 sequence: CASSFVSTDTQYF. The CDR3 coding sequence is TGTGCCAGCAGCTTCGTCAGCACAGATACGCAGTATTTT. The V call is TRBV7-9, the J call TRBJ2-3; D call uncertain. Germline V gives CDR1 SEHNR, CDR2 FQNEAQ (reference sequence). The CDR3 runs 13 residues. Trimming pared 3 bases from V and 0 bases from J, leaving 4 bases between.

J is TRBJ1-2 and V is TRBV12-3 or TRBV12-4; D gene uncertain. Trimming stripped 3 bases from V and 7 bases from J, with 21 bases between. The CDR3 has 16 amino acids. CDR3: CASSFNSGFQEGGYTF. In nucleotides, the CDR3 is TGTGCCAGCAGTTTTAATTCAGGATTTCAAGAGGGTGGCTACACCTTC.